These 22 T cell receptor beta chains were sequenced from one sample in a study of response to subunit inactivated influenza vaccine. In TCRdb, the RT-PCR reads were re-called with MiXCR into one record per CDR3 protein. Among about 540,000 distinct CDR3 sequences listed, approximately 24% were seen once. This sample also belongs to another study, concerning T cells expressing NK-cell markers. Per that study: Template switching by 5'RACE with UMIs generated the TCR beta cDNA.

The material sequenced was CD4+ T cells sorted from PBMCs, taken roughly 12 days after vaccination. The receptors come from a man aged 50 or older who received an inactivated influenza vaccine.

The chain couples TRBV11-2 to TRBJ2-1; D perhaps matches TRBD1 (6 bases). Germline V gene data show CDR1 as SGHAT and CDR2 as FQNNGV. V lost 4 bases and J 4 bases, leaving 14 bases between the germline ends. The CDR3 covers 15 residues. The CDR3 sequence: CASSSVRGNYNEQFF. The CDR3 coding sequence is TGTGCCAGCAGCTCTGTTAGGGGGAATTACAATGAGCAGTTCTTC.

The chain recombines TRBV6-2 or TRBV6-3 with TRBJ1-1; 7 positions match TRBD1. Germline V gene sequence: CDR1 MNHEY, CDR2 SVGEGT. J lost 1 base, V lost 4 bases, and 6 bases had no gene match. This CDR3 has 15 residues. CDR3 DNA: TGTGCCAGCAGTTCACGGGACAGCGAGAACACTGAAGCTTTCTTT. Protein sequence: CASSSRDSENTEAFF.

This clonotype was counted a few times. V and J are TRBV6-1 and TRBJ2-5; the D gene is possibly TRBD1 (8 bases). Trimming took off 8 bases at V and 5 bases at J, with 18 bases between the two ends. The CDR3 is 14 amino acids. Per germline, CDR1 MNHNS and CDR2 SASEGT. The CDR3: CASGRGQGAETQYF. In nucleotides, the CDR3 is TGTGCCAGCGGGAGGGGGCAGGGGGCGGAGACCCAGTACTTC.

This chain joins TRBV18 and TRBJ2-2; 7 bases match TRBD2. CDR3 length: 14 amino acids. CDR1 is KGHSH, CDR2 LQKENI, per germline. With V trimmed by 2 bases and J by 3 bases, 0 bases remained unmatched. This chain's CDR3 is CASSPGRDTGELFF. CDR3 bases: TGTGCCAGCTCACCAGGGAGGGACACCGGGGAGCTGTTTTTT.

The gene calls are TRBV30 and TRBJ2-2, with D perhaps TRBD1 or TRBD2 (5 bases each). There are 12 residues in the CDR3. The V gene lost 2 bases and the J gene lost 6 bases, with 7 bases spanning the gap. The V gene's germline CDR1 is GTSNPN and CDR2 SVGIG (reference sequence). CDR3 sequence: CAWSPGPGELFF. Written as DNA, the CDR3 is TGTGCCTGGAGTCCGGGGCCCGGGGAGCTGTTTTTT.

In DNA form, the CDR3 reads TGTGCCATCAGTGACCGGTCTAGGGCCCAAGAGACCCAGTACTTC. It translates to CAISDRSRAQETQYF. V gene TRBV10-3 combines with J gene TRBJ2-5; D gene unclear. Trimming cost V 3 bases and J 1 base, with 12 bases left between them. This CDR3 spans 15 amino acids. Germline V gene sequence: CDR1 ENHRY, CDR2 SYGVKD.

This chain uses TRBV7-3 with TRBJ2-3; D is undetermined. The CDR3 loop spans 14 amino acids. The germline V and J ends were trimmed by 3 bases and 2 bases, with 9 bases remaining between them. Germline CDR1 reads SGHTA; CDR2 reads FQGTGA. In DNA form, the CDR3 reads TGTGCCAGCAGCTTGTTGCGGAACACAGATACGCAGTATTTT. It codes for CASSLLRNTDTQYF.

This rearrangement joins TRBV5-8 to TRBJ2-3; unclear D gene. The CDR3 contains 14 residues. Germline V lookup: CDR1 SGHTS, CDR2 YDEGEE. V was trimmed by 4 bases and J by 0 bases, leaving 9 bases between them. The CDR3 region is CASSPTPSTDTQYF. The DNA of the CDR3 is TGTGCCAGCAGCCCAACTCCTAGCACAGATACGCAGTATTTT.

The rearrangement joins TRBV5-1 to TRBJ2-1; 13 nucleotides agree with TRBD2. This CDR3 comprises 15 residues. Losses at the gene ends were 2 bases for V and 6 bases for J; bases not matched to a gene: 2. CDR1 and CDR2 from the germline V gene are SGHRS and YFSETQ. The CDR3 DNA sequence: TGCGCCAGCAGCTTCACTAGCGGGAGGGCCAATGAGCAGTTCTTC. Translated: CASSFTSGRANEQFF.

The CDR3 coding sequence is TGCAGTGCTCCTGGGAGGACGGATTCACCCCTCCACTTT. Protein: CSAPGRTDSPLHF. The J gene is TRBJ1-6, the V gene TRBV20-1, with D hard to call. V lost 5 bases, J lost 8 bases, and 13 bases lay in between. The CDR3 has 13 residues. The germline V gene has CDR1 DFQATT and CDR2 SNEGSKA (reference sequence).

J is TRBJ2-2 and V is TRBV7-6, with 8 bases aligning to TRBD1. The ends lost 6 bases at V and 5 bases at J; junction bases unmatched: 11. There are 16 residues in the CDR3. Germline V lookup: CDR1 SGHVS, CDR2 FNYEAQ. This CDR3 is CASSSSTHRGTGELFF. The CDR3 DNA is TGTGCCAGCAGTTCCTCGACGCACAGGGGGACCGGGGAGCTGTTTTTT.

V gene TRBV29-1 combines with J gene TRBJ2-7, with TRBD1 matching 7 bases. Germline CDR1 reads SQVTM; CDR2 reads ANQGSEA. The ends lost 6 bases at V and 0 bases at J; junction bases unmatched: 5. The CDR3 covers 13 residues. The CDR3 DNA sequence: TGCAGCGTCGCACAGGGGTACTCCTACGAGCAGTACTTC. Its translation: CSVAQGYSYEQYF.

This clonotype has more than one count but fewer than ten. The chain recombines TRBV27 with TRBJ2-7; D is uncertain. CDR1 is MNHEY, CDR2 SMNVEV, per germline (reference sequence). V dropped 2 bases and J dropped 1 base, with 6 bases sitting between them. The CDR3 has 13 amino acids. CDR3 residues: CASSLSRSYEQYF. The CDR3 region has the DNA TGTGCCAGCAGTTTAAGTCGATCCTACGAGCAGTACTTC.

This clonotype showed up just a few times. The CDR3 is CASSLGTSGDGQETQYF. Here the CDR3 DNA reads TGCGCCAGCAGCTTGGGAACGAGCGGGGATGGGCAAGAGACCCAGTACTTC. The chain couples TRBV5-1 to TRBJ2-5; TRBD2 matches 7 bases. This CDR3 comprises 17 residues. Germline values: CDR1 SGHRS, CDR2 YFSETQ. V shed 0 bases and J 2 bases; nucleotides not matched to a gene: 10.

The CDR3 reads CATRPLDRDSAEAFF. CDR3 nucleotides: TGTGCCACCCGGCCGCTGGACAGGGATTCTGCTGAAGCTTTCTTT. The V call is TRBV7-9, the J call TRBJ1-1, with 8 bases matching TRBD1. V shed 10 bases, J shed 6 bases, and the junction held 16 bases outside the gene matches. The germline V gene encodes CDR1 SEHNR and CDR2 FQNEAQ (reference sequence). The length of the CDR3 is 15 residues. Full variable domain (missing parts from reference TRBV7-9 and TRBJ1-1): DTGVSQNPRHKITKRGQNVTFRCDPISEHNRLYWYRQTLGQGPEFLTYFQNEAQLEKSRLLSDRFSAERPKGSFSTLEIQRTEQGDSAMYLCATRPLDRDSAEAFFGQGTRLTVV.

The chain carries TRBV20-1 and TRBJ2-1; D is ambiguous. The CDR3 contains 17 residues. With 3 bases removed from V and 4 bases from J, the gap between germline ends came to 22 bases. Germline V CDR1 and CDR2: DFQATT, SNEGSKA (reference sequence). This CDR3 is CSASPATIQTGYNEQFF. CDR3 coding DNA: TGCAGTGCTAGCCCAGCAACTATCCAAACTGGGTACAATGAGCAGTTCTTC.

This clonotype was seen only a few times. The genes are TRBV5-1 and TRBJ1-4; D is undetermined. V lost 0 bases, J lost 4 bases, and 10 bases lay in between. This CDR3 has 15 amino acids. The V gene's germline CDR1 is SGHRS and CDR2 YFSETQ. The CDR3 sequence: CASSLGGASNEKLFF. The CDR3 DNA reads TGCGCCAGCAGCTTGGGAGGAGCAAGTAATGAAAAACTGTTTTTT. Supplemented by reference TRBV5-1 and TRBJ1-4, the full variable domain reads KAGVTQTPRYLIKTRGQQVTLSCSPISGHRSVSWYQQTPGQGLQFLFEYFSETQRNKGNFPGRFSGRQFSNSRSEMNVSTLELGDSALYLCASSLGGASNEKLFFGSGTQLSVL.

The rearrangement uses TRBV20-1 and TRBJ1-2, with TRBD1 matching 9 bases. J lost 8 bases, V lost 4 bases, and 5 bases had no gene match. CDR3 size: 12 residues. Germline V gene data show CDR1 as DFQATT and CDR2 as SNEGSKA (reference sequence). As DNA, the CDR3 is TGCAGTGCTAAAACAGGGGGCGTAGGCTACACCTTC. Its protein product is CSAKTGGVGYTF.

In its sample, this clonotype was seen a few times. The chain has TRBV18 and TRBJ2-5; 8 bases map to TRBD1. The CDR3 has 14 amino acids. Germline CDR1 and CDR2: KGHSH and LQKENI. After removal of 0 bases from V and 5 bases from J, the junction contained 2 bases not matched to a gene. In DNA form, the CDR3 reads TGTGCCAGCTCACCACCGACAGGGGTTGAGACCCAGTACTTC. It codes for CASSPPTGVETQYF.

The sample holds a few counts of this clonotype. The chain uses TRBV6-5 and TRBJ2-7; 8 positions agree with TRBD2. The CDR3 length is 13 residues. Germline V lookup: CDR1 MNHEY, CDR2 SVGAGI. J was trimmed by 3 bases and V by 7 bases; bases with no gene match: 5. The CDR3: CASMLAGNYEQYF. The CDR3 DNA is TGTGCCAGCATGCTAGCGGGTAACTACGAGCAGTACTTC.

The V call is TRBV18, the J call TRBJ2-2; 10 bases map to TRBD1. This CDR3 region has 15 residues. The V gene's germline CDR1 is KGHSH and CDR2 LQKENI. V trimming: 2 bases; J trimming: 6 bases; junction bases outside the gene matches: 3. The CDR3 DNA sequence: TGTGCCAGCTCACCAGGGACAGGGGTGCCCGGGGAGCTGTTTTTT. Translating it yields CASSPGTGVPGELFF.

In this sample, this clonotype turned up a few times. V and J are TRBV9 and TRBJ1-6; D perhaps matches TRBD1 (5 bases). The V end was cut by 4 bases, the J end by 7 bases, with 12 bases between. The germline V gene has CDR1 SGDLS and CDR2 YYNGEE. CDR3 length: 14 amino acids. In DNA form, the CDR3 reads TGTGCCAGCAGCCCCAGACAGCAGAATTCACCCCTCCACTTT. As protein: CASSPRQQNSPLHF.